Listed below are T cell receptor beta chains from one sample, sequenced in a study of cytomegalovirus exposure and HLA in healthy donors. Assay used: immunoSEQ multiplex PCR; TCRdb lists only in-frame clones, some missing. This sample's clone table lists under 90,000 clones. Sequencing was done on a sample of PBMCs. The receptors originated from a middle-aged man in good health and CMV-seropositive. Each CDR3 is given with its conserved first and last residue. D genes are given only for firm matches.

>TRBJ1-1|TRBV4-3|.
CASSAISTVDSMNTEAFF
TGCGCCAGCAGCGCTATAAGCACAGTGGACAGCATGAACACTGAAGCTTTCTTT
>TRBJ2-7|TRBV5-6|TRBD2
CASSFATLAESYEQYF
TGTGCCAGCAGCTTCGCGACCCTAGCGGAGAGCTACGAGCAGTACTTC
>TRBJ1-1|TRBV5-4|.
CASSWVPGRGRDTEAFF
TGTGCCAGCAGCTGGGTCCCTGGAAGGGGCAGGGACACTGAAGCTTTCTTT
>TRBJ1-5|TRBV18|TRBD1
CASSPDRPYRQPQHF
TGTGCCAGCTCCCCGGACAGGCCATACCGTCAGCCCCAGCATTTT
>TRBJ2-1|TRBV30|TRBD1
CAWSLRMWDSPRNEQFF
TGTGCCTGGAGCCTCCGAATGTGGGACAGCCCGAGGAATGAGCAGTTCTTC
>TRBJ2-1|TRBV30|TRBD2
CAWSAGLVDSDEQFF
TGTGCCTGGAGTGCCGGACTAGTCGATTCCGATGAGCAGTTCTTC
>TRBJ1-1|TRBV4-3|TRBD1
CASNTGVAVNTEAFF
TGCGCCAGCAACACAGGGGTCGCGGTGAACACTGAAGCTTTCTTT
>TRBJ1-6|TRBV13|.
CASSPTGSSPLHF
TGTGCCAGCAGCCCCACAGGCAGTTCACCCCTCCACTTT
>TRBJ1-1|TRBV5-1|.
CASSLLARRIGTEAFF
TGCGCCAGCAGCTTATTGGCTCGGAGGATAGGCACTGAAGCTTTCTTT
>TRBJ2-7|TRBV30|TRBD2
CAWSAGRLAGGGEQYF
TGTGCCTGGAGCGCGGGTCGACTAGCGGGAGGGGGCGAGCAGTACTTC
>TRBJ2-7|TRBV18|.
CASSQTASSYEQYF
TGTGCCAGCTCACAAACGGCTAGCTCCTACGAGCAGTACTTC
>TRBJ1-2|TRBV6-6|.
CASSYSGVSGYTF
TGTGCCAGCAGTTACTCCGGGGTTAGTGGCTACACCTTC
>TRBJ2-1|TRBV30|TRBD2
CAWRGLAGVGEQFF
TGTGCCTGGAGGGGACTAGCGGGAGTGGGTGAGCAGTTCTTC
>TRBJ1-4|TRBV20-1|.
CSARMGEKLFF
TGCAGTGCTAGAATGGGCGAAAAACTGTTTTTT
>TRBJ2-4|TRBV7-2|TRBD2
CASSLTTLRLAVVKNIQYF
TGTGCCAGCAGCTTAACTACCCTCAGACTAGCGGTTGTCAAAAACATTCAGTACTTC
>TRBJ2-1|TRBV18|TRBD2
CASSPPGLAGGHSYNEQFF
TGTGCCAGCTCACCACCGGGGCTAGCGGGAGGCCACTCCTACAATGAGCAGTTCTTC
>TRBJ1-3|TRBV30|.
CAWSVHQGPGNTIYF
TGTGCCTGGAGTGTACATCAGGGCCCTGGAAACACCATATATTTT
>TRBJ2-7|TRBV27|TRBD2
CASRPMPGLQTYEQYF
TGTGCCAGCCGACCAATGCCGGGACTACAAACCTACGAGCAGTACTTC
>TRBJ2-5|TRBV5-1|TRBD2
CASSLGSGMGETQYF
TGCGCCAGCAGCTTGGGTAGCGGGATGGGAGAGACCCAGTACTTC
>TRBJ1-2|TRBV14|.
CASSHRGNYGYTF
TGTGCCAGCAGCCACAGGGGTAACTATGGCTACACCTTC
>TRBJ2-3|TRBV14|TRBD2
CASSQVTGGTQYF
TGTGCCAGCAGCCAAGTGACGGGGGGTACGCAGTATTTT
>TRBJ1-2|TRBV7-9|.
CASSLDSYGYTF
TGTGCCAGCAGTTTGGACAGCTATGGCTACACCTTC
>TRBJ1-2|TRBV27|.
CASTLRATDYGYTF
TGTGCCAGCACCCTTCGAGCGACGGACTATGGCTACACCTTC
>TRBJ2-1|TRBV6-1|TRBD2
CASSEPGLAVYEQFF
TGTGCCAGCAGTGAACCGGGACTAGCCGTTTATGAGCAGTTCTTC
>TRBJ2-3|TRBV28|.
CASSIQWDTQYF
TGTGCCAGCTCGATCCAGTGGGATACGCAGTATTTT
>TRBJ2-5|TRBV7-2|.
CASSLGHGLQETQYF
TGTGCCAGCAGCCTAGGACACGGCCTCCAAGAGACCCAGTACTTC
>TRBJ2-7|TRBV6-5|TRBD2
CASSYFGASGAYEQYF
TGTGCCAGCAGTTACTTCGGGGCTAGCGGTGCCTACGAGCAGTACTTC
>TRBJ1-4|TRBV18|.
CASSQQGATNEKLFF
TGTGCCAGCTCACAACAGGGTGCAACTAATGAAAAACTGTTTTTT
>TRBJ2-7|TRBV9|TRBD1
CASSAGPGQGADEQYF
TGTGCCAGCAGCGCAGGTCCGGGACAGGGGGCTGACGAGCAGTACTTC
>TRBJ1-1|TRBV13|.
CASSSPKRVRGMNTEAFF
TGTGCCAGCAGCTCCCCGAAAAGAGTAAGGGGAATGAACACTGAAGCTTTCTTT
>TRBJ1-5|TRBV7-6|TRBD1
CASSRPGQGIGYSNQPQHF
TGTGCCAGCAGCCGTCCGGGACAGGGGATCGGATATAGCAATCAGCCCCAGCATTTT
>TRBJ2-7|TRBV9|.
CASSVGTSPSYEQYF
TGTGCCAGCAGCGTAGGGACTTCCCCCTCCTACGAGCAGTACTTC
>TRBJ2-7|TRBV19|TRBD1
CASSIGQGFSYEQYF
TGTGCCAGTAGTATCGGACAGGGCTTCTCCTACGAGCAGTACTTC
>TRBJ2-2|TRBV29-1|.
CSGGERRGPTGELFF
TGCAGCGGCGGAGAGCGCAGGGGTCCCACCGGGGAGCTGTTTTTT
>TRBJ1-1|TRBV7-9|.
CASSLEGYGAEAFF
TGTGCCAGCAGCTTGGAGGGCTATGGGGCTGAAGCTTTCTTT
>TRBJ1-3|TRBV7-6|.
CASSPTGLNTIYF
TGTGCCAGCAGCCCCACAGGGTTAAACACCATATATTTT
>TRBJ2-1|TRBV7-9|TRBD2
CASILGTSGDNEQFF
TGTGCCAGCATCCTCGGGACTAGCGGCGACAATGAGCAGTTCTTC
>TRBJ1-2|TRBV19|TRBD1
CASSSQGDIGIYGYTF
TGTGCCAGTTCCTCCCAGGGGGACATAGGGATCTATGGCTACACCTTC
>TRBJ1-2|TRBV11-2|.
CASSLVQYYGYTF
TGTGCCAGCAGCTTAGTACAGTACTATGGCTACACCTTC
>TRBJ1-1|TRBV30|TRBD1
CAWNRGQTTEAFF
TGTGCCTGGAACCGGGGACAGACCACTGAAGCTTTCTTT
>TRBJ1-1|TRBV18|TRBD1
CASSTGGNTEAFF
TGTGCCAGCTCGACAGGGGGGAACACTGAAGCTTTCTTT
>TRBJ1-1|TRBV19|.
CASTKERHTEAFF
TGTGCCAGTACAAAGGAGCGCCACACTGAAGCTTTCTTT
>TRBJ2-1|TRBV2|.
CASRLGSSYNEQFF
TGTGCCAGCAGACTCGGGTCCTCCTACAATGAGCAGTTCTTC
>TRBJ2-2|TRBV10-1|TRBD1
CASREGTGTGELFF
TGCGCCAGCAGAGAAGGGACAGGCACCGGGGAGCTGTTTTTT
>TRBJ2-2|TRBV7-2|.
CASAAPYRTGELFF
TGTGCCAGCGCGGCGCCTTATCGAACCGGGGAGCTGTTTTTT
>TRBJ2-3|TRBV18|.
CASSPHLTDTQYF
TGTGCCAGCTCACCACATCTCACAGATACGCAGTATTTT
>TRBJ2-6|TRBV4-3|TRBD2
CASSQERIAGAGANVLTF
TGCGCCAGCAGCCAAGAGCGAATAGCGGGAGCTGGGGCCAACGTCCTGACTTTC
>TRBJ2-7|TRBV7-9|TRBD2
CASSLLGGSSYEQYF
TGTGCCAGCAGCTTACTGGGAGGGAGCTCCTACGAGCAGTACTTC
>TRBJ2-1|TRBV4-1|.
CASSQAGEEHDNEQFF
TGCGCCAGCAGCCAAGCCGGGGAAGAGCATGACAATGAGCAGTTCTTC
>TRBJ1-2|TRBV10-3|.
CAIRAGEGPDGYTF
TGTGCCATCAGGGCAGGGGAAGGCCCGGATGGCTACACCTTC
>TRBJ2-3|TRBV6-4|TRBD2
CASSASGSTDTQYF
TGTGCCAGCAGTGCTAGCGGGAGCACAGATACGCAGTATTTT
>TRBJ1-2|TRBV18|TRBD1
CASSPGQGYGYTF
TGTGCCAGCTCACCCGGACAGGGGTATGGCTACACCTTC
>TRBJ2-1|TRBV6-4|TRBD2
CASSDASGRACSDNEQFF
TGTGCCAGCAGTGACGCTAGCGGGAGGGCCTGCTCCGACAATGAGCAGTTCTTC